The 16 T cell receptor beta chains presented below share a single source sample, sequenced in a study of blood T cell repertoires in COVID-19. Libraries were prepared by immunoSEQ multiplex PCR; TCRdb keeps only in-frame clonotypes and omits some of them. The profile shows around 100,000 clones, more than 75% of them singletons. Sequenced sample: peripheral blood. Receptors originate from a man in his 60s with acute or convalescent COVID-19.

This sequence joins TRBV10-3 and TRBJ1-4; D is unresolved. V gave up 6 bases and J gave up 0 bases, with 20 bases separating them. The germline V gene encodes CDR1 ENHRY and CDR2 SYGVKD. The CDR3 is 18 amino acids. The CDR3 protein is CAISDTFQYSSTNEKLFF. The CDR3 DNA follows: TGTGCCATCAGCGACACTTTTCAATACTCTTCAACTAATGAAAAACTGTTTTTT.

The rearrangement joins TRBV9 to TRBJ2-7; a possible D gene is TRBD2 (5 bases). In germline, CDR1 is SGDLS, CDR2 YYNGEE. The CDR3 spans 14 residues. Trimming shortened V by 4 bases and J by 1 base, and 12 bases separated the two germline ends. CDR3 coding DNA: TGTGCCAGCAGCCCAAGGGAGCCTTCCTACGAGCAGTACGTC. Translating it yields CASSPREPSYEQYV.

This sequence joins TRBV7-9 and TRBJ2-7, with a weak D call TRBD2 (5 bases). V lost 2 bases, J lost 5 bases, and 13 bases lay in between. Looked up from germline, CDR1 is SEHNR and CDR2 is FQNEAQ (reference sequence). The CDR3 spans 14 residues. In DNA form, the CDR3 reads TGTGCCAGCAGCTTACGGGGTTATCAGGACGAGCAGTACGTC. Its protein product is CASSLRGYQDEQYV.

This clone was observed once. The rearrangement links TRBV9 to TRBJ1-2; D is perhaps TRBD1 (5 bases). The V end was cut by 2 bases, the J end by 1 base, with 12 bases between. This CDR3 region has 15 residues. Germline V lookup: CDR1 SGDLS, CDR2 YYNGEE. DNA for the CDR3: TGTGCCAGCAGCGTTCATGGGGCGAATAACTATGGCTACACCTTC. It yields the protein CASSVHGANNYGYTF.

The chain has TRBV6-5 and TRBJ1-6; TRBD1 matches 7 bases. Losses at the gene ends were 6 bases for V and 10 bases for J; bases not matched to a gene: 6. The CDR3 extends over 13 amino acids. The V gene's germline CDR1 is MNHEY and CDR2 SVGAGI. The CDR3 DNA sequence: TGTGCCAGCAGACGGGAGGGGGCGTCACCCCTCCACTTT. This gives the protein CASRREGASPLHF.

This clone was detected once. For the CDR3, the DNA is TGTGCCAGCAGCCAAGATCAGGACGGGAAGATCGGAGAGACCCAGTACTTC. Encoded protein: CASSQDQDGKIGETQYF. V is TRBV3-1 (or the pseudogene TRBV3-2) and J is TRBJ2-5; the D gene is possibly TRBD2 (5 bases). CDR3 length: 17 residues. Germline V gives CDR1 LGHDT, CDR2 YNNKEL (reference sequence). Trimming cost V 0 bases and J 4 bases, with 18 bases left between them.

The V call is TRBV11-3, the J call TRBJ2-4, with D possibly TRBD2 on 5 matching bases. The CDR3 covers 13 residues. Germline values: CDR1 SGHNT, CDR2 YENEEA. V lost 3 bases and J 11 bases, leaving 14 bases between the germline ends. CDR3 nucleotide sequence: TGTGCCAGCAGCTTGAAAGCGGATCTGGTTCAGTACTTC. This gives the protein CASSLKADLVQYF.

The chain employs TRBV11-2 and TRBJ1-6; tentative D call: TRBD1 (6 bases). V was shortened by 4 bases and J by 8 bases, with 9 bases between the two germline ends. CDR3 length: 13 residues. Germline V gene sequence: CDR1 SGHAT, CDR2 FQNNGV. The CDR3 reads CASSSYRDSPLHF. The CDR3 bases are TGTGCCAGCAGCTCCTACAGGGATTCACCCCTCCACTTT. Full variable domain (outside the CDR3, taken from reference TRBV11-2 and TRBJ1-6): EAGVAQSPRYKIIEKRQSVAFWCNPISGHATLYWYQQILGQGPKLLIQFQNNGVVDDSQLPKDRFSAERLKGVDSTLKIQPAKLEDSAVYLCASSSYRDSPLHFGNGTRLTVT.

The gene calls are TRBV5-6 and TRBJ1-5; a possible D gene is TRBD1 (5 bases). CDR1 is SGHDT and CDR2 is YYEEEE in the germline V gene. V dropped 0 bases and J dropped 2 bases, with 12 bases sitting between them. This CDR3 contains 16 residues. CDR3: CASSLASRVGNQPQHF. In nucleotides, the CDR3 is TGTGCCAGCAGCTTGGCAAGCAGGGTTGGCAATCAGCCCCAGCATTTT.

This CDR3 reads CASSLPGTAGNEQFF. The CDR3 bases are TGCGCCAGCAGCCTCCCGGGGACAGCAGGCAATGAGCAGTTCTTC. The V call is TRBV5-1, the J call TRBJ2-1, with TRBD1 matching over 7 bases. V gave up 4 bases and J gave up 6 bases; unmatched junction bases: 10. CDR1 SGHRS and CDR2 YFSETQ come from the germline V gene. This CDR3 is built from 15 residues.

This clone turned up a few times. The gene calls are TRBV5-1 and TRBJ2-7; 8 bases are a match to TRBD1. Germline assignment: CDR1 SGHRS and CDR2 YFSETQ. This CDR3 is built from 15 residues. The trim removed 2 bases at V and 5 bases at J, leaving 9 bases unmatched. This chain's CDR3 is CASSLRGRGLHEQYF. The DNA for the CDR3 is TGCGCCAGCAGCTTAAGAGGCAGGGGGCTCCACGAGCAGTACTTC.

CDR3 coding DNA: TGTGCCAGCAGTTCGTTAATAGGGGGATTTCACGAGCAGTACTTC. This sequence encodes CASSSLIGGFHEQYF. The chain carries TRBV6-6 and TRBJ2-7; D possibly corresponds to TRBD1 (6 bases). CDR1 MNHNY and CDR2 SVGAGI come from the germline V gene (reference sequence). The CDR3 is made up of 15 amino acids. The V end was cut by 4 bases, the J end by 5 bases, with 18 bases between.

The chain recombines TRBV2 with TRBJ1-1; D not resolved. Germline loops: CDR1 SNHLY, CDR2 FYNNEI. CDR3 size: 13 residues. The ends were cut back, 5 bases at V and 1 base at J, with 8 bases in the middle. The CDR3 coding sequence is TGTGCCAGCAGTTTTGCGGAGAACACTGAAGCTTTCTTT. Amino acid sequence: CASSFAENTEAFF.

V usage is TRBV4-1 and J usage is TRBJ1-1; a weak D match, TRBD1 (5 bases). Germline CDR1 reads MGHRA; CDR2 reads YSYEKL. With 4 bases removed from V and 4 bases from J, the gap between germline ends came to 22 bases. The length of the CDR3 is 17 residues. CDR3 in amino acids: CASSRLGGAGLSTEAFF. As DNA, the CDR3 is TGCGCCAGCAGCCGTTTGGGAGGGGCTGGTCTAAGCACTGAAGCTTTCTTT.

J is TRBJ2-5 and V is TRBV4-2, with D tentatively TRBD2 (5 bases). This CDR3 spans 15 amino acids. Germline-derived CDR1 and CDR2 are LGHNA and YNFKEQ. V was cut by 0 bases and J by 4 bases, with 12 bases left in between. As DNA, the CDR3 is TGTGCCAGCAGCCAAGAAGCGATGAGGGTAGAGACCCAGTACTTC. It codes for CASSQEAMRVETQYF.

The table lists this clone with a count of one. This chain joins TRBV4-1 and TRBJ2-5; TRBD1 aligns across 9 bases. The CDR3 runs 15 residues. V was pared by 4 bases and J by 3 bases, with 6 bases of the junction left unmatched. Germline CDR1 is MGHRA and CDR2 is YSYEKL. The CDR3 reads CASSRTGQGEETQYF. The CDR3 DNA sequence: TGCGCCAGCAGCCGTACGGGACAGGGAGAAGAGACCCAGTACTTC.